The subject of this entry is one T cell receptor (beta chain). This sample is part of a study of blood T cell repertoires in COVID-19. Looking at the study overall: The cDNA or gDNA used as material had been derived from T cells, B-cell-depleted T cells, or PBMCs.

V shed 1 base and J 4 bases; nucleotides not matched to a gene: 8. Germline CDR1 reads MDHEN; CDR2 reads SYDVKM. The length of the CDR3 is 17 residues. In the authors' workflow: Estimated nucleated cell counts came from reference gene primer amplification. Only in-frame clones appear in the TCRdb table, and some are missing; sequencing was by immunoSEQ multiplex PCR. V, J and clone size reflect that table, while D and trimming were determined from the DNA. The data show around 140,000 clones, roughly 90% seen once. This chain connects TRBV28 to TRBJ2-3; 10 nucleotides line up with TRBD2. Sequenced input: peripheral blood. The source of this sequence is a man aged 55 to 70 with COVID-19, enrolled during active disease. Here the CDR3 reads CASSLSSGGVMADTQYF. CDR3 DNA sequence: TGTGCCAGCAGTTTATCCAGCGGGGGGGTGATGGCAGATACGCAGTATTTT. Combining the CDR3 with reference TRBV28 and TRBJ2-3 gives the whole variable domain DVKVTQSSRYLVKRTGEKVFLECVQDMDHENMFWYRQDPGLGLRLIYFSYDVKMKEKGDIPEGYSVSREKKERFSLILESASTNQTSMYLCASSLSSGGVMADTQYFGPGTRLTVL.